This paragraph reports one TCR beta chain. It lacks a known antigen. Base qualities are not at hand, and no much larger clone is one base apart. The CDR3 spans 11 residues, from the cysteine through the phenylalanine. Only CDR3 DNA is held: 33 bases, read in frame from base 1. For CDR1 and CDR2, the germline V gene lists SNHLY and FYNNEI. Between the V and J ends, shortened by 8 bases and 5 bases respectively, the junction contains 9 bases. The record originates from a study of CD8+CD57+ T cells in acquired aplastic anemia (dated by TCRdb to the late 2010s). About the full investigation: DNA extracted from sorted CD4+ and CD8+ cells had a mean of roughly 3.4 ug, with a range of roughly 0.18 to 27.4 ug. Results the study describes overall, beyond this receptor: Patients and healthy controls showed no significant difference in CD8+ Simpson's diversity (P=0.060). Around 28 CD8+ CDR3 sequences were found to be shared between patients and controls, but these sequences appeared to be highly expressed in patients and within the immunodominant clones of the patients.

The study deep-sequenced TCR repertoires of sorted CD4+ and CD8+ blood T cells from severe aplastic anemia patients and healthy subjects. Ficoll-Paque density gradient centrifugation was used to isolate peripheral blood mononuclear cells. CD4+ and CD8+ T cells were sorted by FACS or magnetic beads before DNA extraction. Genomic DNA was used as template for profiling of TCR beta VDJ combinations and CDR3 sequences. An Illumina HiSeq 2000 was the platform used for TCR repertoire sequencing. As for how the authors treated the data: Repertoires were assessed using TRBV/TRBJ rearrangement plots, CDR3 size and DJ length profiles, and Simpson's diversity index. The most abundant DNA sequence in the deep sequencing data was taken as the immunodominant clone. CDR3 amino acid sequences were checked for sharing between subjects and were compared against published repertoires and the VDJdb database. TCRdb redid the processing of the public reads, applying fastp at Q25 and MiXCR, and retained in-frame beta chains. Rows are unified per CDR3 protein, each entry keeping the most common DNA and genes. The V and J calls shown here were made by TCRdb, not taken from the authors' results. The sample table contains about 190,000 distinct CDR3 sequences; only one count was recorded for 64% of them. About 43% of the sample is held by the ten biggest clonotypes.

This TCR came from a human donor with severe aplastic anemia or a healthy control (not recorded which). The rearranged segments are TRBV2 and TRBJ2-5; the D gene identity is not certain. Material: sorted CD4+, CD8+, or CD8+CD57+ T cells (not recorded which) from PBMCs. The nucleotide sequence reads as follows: TGTGCCAGCGACCTTGTGGAGACCCAGTACTTC. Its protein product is CASDLVETQYF.